This paragraph reports one T cell receptor beta chain. With 0 bases removed from V and 8 bases from J, the gap between germline ends came to 7 bases. The CDR3 is 12 residues long. Germline CDR1 SGHVS, CDR2 FNYEAQ. This specimen belongs to a study of blood T cell repertoires in COVID-19. The overall study: Some COVID-19 samples were acute and others convalescent; all came from the United States, Italy and Spain. Sources were T cells, B-cell-depleted T cells, or PBMCs; the material itself was cDNA or gDNA.

Study processing details: It was from reference gene primer amplification that nucleated cell counts were estimated. Only in-frame clones appear in the TCRdb table, and some are missing; sequencing was by immunoSEQ multiplex PCR. The V and J calls and clone size were taken over from that table, and D and trimming were inferred from the DNA. The sample contains some 130,000 clones, almost 85% of which appear only once. V gene TRBV7-6 combines with J gene TRBJ1-1, with TRBD1 as a possible D gene (6 bases). Sequencing was done on a sample of peripheral blood. The sequence derives from a human donor in a cohort sampled during active COVID-19. This CDR3 is CASSLAGTEAFF. Written as DNA, the CDR3 is TGTGCCAGCAGCTTAGCCGGGACAGAAGCTTTCTTT.